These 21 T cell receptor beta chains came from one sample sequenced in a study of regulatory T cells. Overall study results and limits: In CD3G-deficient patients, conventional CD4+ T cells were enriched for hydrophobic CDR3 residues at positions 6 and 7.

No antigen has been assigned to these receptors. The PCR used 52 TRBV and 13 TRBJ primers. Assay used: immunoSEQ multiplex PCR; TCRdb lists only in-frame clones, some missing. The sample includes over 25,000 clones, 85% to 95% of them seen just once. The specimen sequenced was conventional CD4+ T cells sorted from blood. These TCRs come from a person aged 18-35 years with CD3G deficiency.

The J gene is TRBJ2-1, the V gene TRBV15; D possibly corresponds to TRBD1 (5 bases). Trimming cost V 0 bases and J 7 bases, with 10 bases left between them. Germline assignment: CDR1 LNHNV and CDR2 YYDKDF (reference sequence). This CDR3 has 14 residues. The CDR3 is CATSREQRTNEQFF. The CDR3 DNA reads TGTGCCACCAGCAGAGAGCAAAGGACAAATGAGCAGTTCTTC.

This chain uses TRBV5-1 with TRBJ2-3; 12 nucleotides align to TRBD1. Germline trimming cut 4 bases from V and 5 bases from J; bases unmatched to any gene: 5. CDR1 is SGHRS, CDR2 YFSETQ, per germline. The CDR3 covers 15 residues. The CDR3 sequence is CASSRGTGGEDTQYF. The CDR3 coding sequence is TGCGCCAGCAGCCGAGGGACAGGGGGCGAAGATACGCAGTATTTT.

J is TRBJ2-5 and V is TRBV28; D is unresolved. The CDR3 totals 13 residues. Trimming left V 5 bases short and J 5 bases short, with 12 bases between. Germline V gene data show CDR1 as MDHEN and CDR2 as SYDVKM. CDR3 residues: CASSPADKETQYF. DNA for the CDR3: TGTGCCAGCAGTCCCGCCGACAAGGAGACCCAGTACTTC. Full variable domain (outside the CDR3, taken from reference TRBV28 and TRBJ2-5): DVKVTQSSRYLVKRTGEKVFLECVQDMDHENMFWYRQDPGLGLRLIYFSYDVKMKEKGDIPEGYSVSREKKERFSLILESASTNQTSMYLCASSPADKETQYFGPGTRLLVL.

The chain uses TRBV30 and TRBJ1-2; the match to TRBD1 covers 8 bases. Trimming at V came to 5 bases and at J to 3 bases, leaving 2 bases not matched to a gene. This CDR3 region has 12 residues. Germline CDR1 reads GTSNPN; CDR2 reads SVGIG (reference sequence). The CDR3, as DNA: TGTGCCTGGGACAGGGGTGACTATGGCTACACCTTC. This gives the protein CAWDRGDYGYTF.

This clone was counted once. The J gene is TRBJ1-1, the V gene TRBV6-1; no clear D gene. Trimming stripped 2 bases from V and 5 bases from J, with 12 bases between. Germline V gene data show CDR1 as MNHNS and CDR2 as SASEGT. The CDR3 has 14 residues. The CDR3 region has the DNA TGTGCCAGCAGTGAAACGTGGAAGTGGACTGAAGCTTTCTTT. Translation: CASSETWKWTEAFF.

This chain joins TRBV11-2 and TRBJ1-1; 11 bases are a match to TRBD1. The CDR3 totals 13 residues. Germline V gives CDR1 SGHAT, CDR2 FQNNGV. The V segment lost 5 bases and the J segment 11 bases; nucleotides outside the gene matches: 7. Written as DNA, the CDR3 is TGTGCCAGCAGCCGGGACAGGGGGTATCGGGCTTTCTTT. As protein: CASSRDRGYRAFF.

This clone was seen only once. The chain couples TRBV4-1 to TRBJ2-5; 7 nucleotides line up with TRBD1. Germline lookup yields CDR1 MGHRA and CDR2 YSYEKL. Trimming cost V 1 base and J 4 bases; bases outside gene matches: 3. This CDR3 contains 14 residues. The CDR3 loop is CASSQGGQRETQYF. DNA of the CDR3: TGCGCCAGCAGCCAAGGGGGACAGCGAGAGACCCAGTACTTC.

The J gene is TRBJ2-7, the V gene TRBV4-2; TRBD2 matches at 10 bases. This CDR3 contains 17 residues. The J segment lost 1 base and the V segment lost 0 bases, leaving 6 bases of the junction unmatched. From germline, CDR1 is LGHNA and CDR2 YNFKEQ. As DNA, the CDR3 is TGTGCCAGCAGCCAAGAAGGAGTACTAGCGGGGTCCTACGAGCAGTACTTC. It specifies CASSQEGVLAGSYEQYF.

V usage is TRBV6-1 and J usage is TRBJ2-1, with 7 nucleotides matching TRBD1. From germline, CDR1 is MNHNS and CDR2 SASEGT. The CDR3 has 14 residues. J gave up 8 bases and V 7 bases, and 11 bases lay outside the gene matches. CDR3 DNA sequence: TGTGCCAGCACTGGTCCAGGGGGAAGAGATGAGCAGTTCTTC. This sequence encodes CASTGPGGRDEQFF.

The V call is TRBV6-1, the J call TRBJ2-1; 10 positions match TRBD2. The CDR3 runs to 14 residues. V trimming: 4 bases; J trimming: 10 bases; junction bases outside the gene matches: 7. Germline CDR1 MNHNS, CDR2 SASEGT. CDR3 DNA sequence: TGTGCCAGCAGTGGGATTCCGACTAGCGGGGAGCAGTTCTTC. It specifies CASSGIPTSGEQFF.

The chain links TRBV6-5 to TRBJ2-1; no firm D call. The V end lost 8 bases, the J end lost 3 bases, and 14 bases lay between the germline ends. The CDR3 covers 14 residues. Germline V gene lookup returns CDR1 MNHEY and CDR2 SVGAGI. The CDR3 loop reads CASGVMMDYNEQFF. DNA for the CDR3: TGTGCCAGCGGGGTTATGATGGACTACAATGAGCAGTTCTTC.

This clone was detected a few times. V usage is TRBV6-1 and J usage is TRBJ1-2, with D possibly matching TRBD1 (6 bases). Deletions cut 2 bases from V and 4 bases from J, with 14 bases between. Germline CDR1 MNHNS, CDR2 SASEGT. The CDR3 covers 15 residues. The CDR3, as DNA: TGTGCCAGCAGTGAAAGCGGGGGCGCGTCCTATGGCTACACCTTC. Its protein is CASSESGGASYGYTF.

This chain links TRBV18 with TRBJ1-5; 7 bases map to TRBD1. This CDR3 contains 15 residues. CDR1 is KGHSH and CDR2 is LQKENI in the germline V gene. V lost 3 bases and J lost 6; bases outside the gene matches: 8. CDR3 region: CASSPERGRSQPQHF. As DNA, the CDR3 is TGTGCCAGCTCACCGGAGAGGGGGCGAAGTCAGCCCCAGCATTTT.

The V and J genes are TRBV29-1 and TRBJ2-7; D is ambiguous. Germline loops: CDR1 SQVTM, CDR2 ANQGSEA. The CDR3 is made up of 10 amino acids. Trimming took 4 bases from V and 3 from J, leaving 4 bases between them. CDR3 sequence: CSVAGYEQYF. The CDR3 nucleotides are TGCAGCGTTGCGGGCTACGAGCAGTACTTC.

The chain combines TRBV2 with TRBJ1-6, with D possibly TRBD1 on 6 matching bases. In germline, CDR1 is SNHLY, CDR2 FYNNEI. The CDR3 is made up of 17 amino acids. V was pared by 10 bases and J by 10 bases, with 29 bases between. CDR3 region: CATAARAGAPGESPLHF. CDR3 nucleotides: TGTGCCACAGCAGCGAGGGCAGGGGCCCCGGGAGAATCACCCCTCCACTTT.

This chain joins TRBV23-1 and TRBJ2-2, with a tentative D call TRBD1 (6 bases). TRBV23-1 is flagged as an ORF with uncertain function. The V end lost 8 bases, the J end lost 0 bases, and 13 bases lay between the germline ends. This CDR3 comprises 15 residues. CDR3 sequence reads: CASLRGGPNTGELFF. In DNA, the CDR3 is TGCGCCAGCCTCCGAGGGGGTCCGAACACCGGGGAGCTGTTTTTT.

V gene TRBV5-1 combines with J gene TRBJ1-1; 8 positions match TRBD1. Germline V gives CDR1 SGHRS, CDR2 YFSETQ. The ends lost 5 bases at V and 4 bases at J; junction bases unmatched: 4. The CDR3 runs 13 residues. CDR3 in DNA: TGCGCCAGCAGTAACGACAGGGGCACTGAAGCTTTCTTT. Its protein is CASSNDRGTEAFF.

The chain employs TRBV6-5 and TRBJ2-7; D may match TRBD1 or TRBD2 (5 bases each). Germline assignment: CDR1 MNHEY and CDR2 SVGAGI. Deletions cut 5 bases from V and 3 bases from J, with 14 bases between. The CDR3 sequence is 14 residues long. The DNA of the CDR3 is TGTGCCAGCAGTAGGACTGGGGCTAGCTACGAGCAGTACTTC. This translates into CASSRTGASYEQYF.

CDR3 bases: TGTGCCAGTAGTGCCTCCCCGGGACTAGCGGAGCACAATGAGCAGTTCTTC. Amino acids: CASSASPGLAEHNEQFF. The J gene is TRBJ2-1, the V gene TRBV19, with 11 bases lining up with TRBD2. Germline lookup yields CDR1 LNHDA and CDR2 SQIVND (reference sequence). V lost 5 bases and J lost 5; bases outside the gene matches: 11. CDR3 length: 17 amino acids.

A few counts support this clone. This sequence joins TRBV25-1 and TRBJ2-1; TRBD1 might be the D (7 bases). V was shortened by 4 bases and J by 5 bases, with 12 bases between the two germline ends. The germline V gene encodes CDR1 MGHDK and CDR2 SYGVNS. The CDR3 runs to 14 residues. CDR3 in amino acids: CASSGGDRDNEQFF. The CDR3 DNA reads TGTGCCAGCAGTGGGGGGGACAGAGACAATGAGCAGTTCTTC. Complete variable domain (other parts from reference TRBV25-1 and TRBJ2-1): EADIYQTPRYLVIGTGKKITLECSQTMGHDKMYWYQQDPGMELHLIHYSYGVNSTEKGDLSSESTVSRIRTEHFPLTLESARPSHTSQYLCASSGGDRDNEQFFGPGTRLTVL.

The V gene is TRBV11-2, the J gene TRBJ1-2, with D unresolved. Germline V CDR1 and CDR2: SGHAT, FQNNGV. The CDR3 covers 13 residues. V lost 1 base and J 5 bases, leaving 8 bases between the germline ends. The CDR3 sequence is CASSLGLNYGYTF. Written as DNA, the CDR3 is TGTGCCAGCAGCTTAGGCCTTAATTATGGCTACACCTTC. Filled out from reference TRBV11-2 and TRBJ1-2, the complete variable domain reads EAGVAQSPRYKIIEKRQSVAFWCNPISGHATLYWYQQILGQGPKLLIQFQNNGVVDDSQLPKDRFSAERLKGVDSTLKIQPAKLEDSAVYLCASSLGLNYGYTFGSGTRLTVV.